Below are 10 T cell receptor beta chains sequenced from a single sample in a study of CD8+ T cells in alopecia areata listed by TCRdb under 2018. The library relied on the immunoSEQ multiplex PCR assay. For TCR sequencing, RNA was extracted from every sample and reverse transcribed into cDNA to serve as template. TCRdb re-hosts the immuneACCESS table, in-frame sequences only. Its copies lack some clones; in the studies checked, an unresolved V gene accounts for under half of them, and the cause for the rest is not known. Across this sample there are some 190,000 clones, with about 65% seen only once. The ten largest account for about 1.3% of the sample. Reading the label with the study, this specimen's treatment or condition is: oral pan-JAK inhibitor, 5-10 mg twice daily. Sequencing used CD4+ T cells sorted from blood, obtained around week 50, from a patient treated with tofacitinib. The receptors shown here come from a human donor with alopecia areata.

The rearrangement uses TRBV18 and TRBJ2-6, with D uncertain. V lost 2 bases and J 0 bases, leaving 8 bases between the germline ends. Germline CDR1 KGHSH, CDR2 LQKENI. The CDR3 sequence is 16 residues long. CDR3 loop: CASSPVTSSGANVLTF. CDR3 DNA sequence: TGTGCCAGCTCACCAGTCACTTCCTCTGGGGCCAACGTCCTGACTTTC.

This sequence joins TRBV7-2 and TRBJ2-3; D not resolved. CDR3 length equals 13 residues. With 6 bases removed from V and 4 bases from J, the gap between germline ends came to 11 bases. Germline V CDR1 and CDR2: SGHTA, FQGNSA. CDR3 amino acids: CASSRSWADTQYF. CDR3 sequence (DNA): TGTGCCAGCAGTCGTTCGTGGGCAGATACGCAGTATTTT.

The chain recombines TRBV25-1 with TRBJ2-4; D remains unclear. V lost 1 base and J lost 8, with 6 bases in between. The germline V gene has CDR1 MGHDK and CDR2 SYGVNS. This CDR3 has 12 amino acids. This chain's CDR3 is CASSEFDDIQYF. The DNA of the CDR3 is TGTGCCAGCAGTGAATTTGACGACATTCAGTACTTC.

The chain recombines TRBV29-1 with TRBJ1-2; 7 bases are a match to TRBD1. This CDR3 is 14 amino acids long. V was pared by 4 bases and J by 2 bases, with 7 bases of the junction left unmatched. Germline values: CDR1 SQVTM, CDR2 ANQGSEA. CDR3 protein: CSVVPPGQNYGYTF. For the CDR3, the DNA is TGCAGCGTTGTACCCCCGGGACAGAACTATGGCTACACCTTC.

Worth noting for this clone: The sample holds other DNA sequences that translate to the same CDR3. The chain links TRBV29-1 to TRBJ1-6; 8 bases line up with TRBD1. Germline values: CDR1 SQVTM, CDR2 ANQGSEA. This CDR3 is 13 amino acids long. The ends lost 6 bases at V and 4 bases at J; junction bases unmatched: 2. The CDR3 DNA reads TGCAGCGTCCGGGACAGGTATAATTCACCCCTCCACTTT. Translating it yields CSVRDRYNSPLHF.

The CDR3 nucleotides are TGTGCCTGGACTAAGAACACTGAAGCTTTCTTT. Its translation is CAWTKNTEAFF. The chain employs TRBV30 and TRBJ1-1; no clear D gene. V gave up 4 bases and J gave up 1 base, with 4 bases separating them. CDR3 size: 11 residues. Germline assignment: CDR1 GTSNPN and CDR2 SVGIG (reference sequence).

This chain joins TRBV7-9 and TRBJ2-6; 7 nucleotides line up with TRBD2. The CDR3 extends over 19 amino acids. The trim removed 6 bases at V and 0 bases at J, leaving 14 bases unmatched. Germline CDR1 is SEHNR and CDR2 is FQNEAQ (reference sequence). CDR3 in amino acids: CASRRGWASGDSGANVLTF. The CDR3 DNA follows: TGTGCCAGCAGACGCGGGTGGGCTAGCGGTGACTCTGGGGCCAACGTCCTGACTTTC.

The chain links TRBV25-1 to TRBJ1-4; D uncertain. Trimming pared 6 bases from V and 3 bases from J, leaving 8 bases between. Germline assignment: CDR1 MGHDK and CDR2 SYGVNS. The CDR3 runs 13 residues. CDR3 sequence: CASRSGSNEKLFF. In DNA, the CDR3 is TGTGCCAGCAGAAGTGGGTCTAATGAAAAACTGTTTTTT.

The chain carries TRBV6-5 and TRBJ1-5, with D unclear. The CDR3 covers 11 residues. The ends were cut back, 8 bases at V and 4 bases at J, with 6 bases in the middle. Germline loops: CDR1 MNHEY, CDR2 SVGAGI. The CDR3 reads CASGGNQPQHF. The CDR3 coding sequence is TGTGCCAGCGGCGGAAATCAGCCCCAGCATTTT.

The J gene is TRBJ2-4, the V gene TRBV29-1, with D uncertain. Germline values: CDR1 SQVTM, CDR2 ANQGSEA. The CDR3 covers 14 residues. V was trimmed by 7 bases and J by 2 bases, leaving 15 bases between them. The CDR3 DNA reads TGCAGCGCGGCGCTTAGTGTAACCAAAAACATTCAGTACTTC. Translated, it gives CSAALSVTKNIQYF.